Presented here are 25 T cell receptor beta chains from one specimen sequenced in a study of cytomegalovirus exposure and HLA in healthy donors. Vbeta (60) and Jbeta (13) primers were used in the PCR. Measured with immunoSEQ multiplex PCR; TCRdb has only the in-frame clones, and not every one. The sample yields 70,000 to 90,000 clones, about 81% seen once. The specimen sequenced was PBMCs. These receptors originate from a man between 60 and 70 years old in good health and CMV-seronegative.

This clone has a handful of counts. The chain has TRBV27 and TRBJ2-1, with TRBD2 matching 10 bases. The CDR3 loop spans 19 amino acids. Losses at the gene ends were 4 bases for V and 0 bases for J; bases not matched to a gene: 12. Germline V gene sequence: CDR1 MNHEY, CDR2 SMNVEV (reference sequence). The CDR3 bases are TGTGCCAGCAGTTCGCAACTAGCGGGGTCCCCTAGCTCCTACAATGAGCAGTTCTTC. It encodes CASSSQLAGSPSSYNEQFF.

V and J are TRBV4-2 and TRBJ2-1; 8 bases are a match to TRBD2. Germline assignment: CDR1 LGHNA and CDR2 YNFKEQ. The CDR3 runs 17 residues. V lost 0 bases to trimming and J lost 5 bases; unmatched junction nucleotides: 9. The CDR3, as DNA: TGTGCCAGCAGCCAAGACGGGGGGGCGAGACTCCACAATGAGCAGTTCTTC. Residues: CASSQDGGARLHNEQFF.

The chain's CDR3 is CASSSQGLVYGYTF. The DNA for the CDR3 is TGTGCCAGCAGTAGCCAGGGATTGGTCTATGGCTACACCTTC. The V gene is TRBV7-9, the J gene TRBJ1-2; TRBD1 might be the D (5 bases). Trimming pared 6 bases from V and 4 bases from J, leaving 15 bases between. This CDR3 region has 14 residues. Germline V gene data show CDR1 as SEHNR and CDR2 as FQNEAQ (reference sequence). Drawing the rest from reference TRBV7-9 and TRBJ1-2, the complete variable domain is DTGVSQNPRHKITKRGQNVTFRCDPISEHNRLYWYRQTLGQGPEFLTYFQNEAQLEKSRLLSDRFSAERPKGSFSTLEIQRTEQGDSAMYLCASSSQGLVYGYTFGSGTRLTVV.

J is TRBJ2-7 and V is TRBV29-1; 10 nucleotides agree with TRBD1. V was clipped by 6 bases and J by 3 bases; unmatched bases: 8. The CDR3 sequence is 14 residues long. Germline V gives CDR1 SQVTM, CDR2 ANQGSEA. CDR3 sequence: CSVGTGDPLYEQYF. The CDR3 coding sequence is TGCAGCGTAGGGACAGGGGACCCACTCTACGAGCAGTACTTC.

The rearrangement joins TRBV30 to TRBJ2-2, with 8 bases that match TRBD2. J gave up 0 bases and V 8 bases, and 5 bases lay outside the gene matches. The CDR3 is 14 residues long. The germline V gene has CDR1 GTSNPN and CDR2 SVGIG (reference sequence). CDR3 protein: CAGGGGPNTGELFF. Here the CDR3 DNA reads TGTGCCGGGGGCGGGGGGCCGAACACCGGGGAGCTGTTTTTT.

The chain uses TRBV10-3 and TRBJ2-7; 10 bases agree with TRBD1. CDR1 ENHRY and CDR2 SYGVKD come from the germline V gene. This CDR3 contains 15 residues. After removal of 7 bases from V and 1 base from J, the junction contained 7 bases not matched to a gene. The CDR3 DNA reads as TGTGCCATCACCGCCGGGACAGGGGTATCCTACGAGCAGTACTTC. Its translation: CAITAGTGVSYEQYF.

This clone was detected only once. This chain links TRBV6-5 with TRBJ1-1; the D gene is possibly TRBD1 (5 bases). The CDR3 runs to 14 residues. V was trimmed by 5 bases and J by 4 bases, leaving 14 bases between them. CDR1 is MNHEY and CDR2 is SVGAGI in the germline V gene. Here the CDR3 reads CASSENRGSTEAFF. DNA of the CDR3: TGTGCCAGCAGTGAAAACCGGGGGAGCACTGAAGCTTTCTTT.

The rearrangement links TRBV7-9 to TRBJ2-7, with no clear D. With 3 bases removed from V and 2 bases from J, the gap between germline ends came to 8 bases. The CDR3 consists of 13 residues. Germline V gene data show CDR1 as SEHNR and CDR2 as FQNEAQ (reference sequence). As DNA, the CDR3 is TGTGCCAGCAGCTTGATACAGCCCTACGAGCAGTACTTC. Protein sequence: CASSLIQPYEQYF.

The sample holds one count of this clone. In nucleotides, the CDR3 is TGTGCCAGCAGTTACTCGGGACTAGGAAGAAATGAGCAGTTCTTC. Protein sequence: CASSYSGLGRNEQFF. The V and J genes are TRBV6-6 and TRBJ2-1; 8 bases line up with TRBD2. The CDR3 is made up of 15 amino acids. The ends lost 0 bases at V and 7 bases at J; junction bases unmatched: 5. Germline assignment: CDR1 MNHNY and CDR2 SVGAGI (reference sequence).

The CDR3 nucleotides are TGTGCCAGTAGTATAGGCGGGGCGCCCACAGATACGCAGTATTTT. Translating it yields CASSIGGAPTDTQYF. J is TRBJ2-3 and V is TRBV19; D perhaps matches TRBD2 (6 bases). This CDR3 is built from 15 residues. V was pared by 1 base and J by 2 bases, with 10 bases between. Germline assignment: CDR1 LNHDA and CDR2 SQIVND (reference sequence).

The genes are TRBV19 and TRBJ2-7; D may be TRBD2 (6 bases). Per germline, CDR1 LNHDA and CDR2 SQIVND (reference sequence). Trimming shortened V by 2 bases and J by 0 bases, and 11 bases separated the two germline ends. The CDR3 spans 15 residues. As DNA, the CDR3 is TGTGCCAGTAGTATAACGGGGGTATCCTCCTACGAGCAGTACTTC. This sequence encodes CASSITGVSSYEQYF. The full variable domain, rest sourced from reference TRBV19 and TRBJ2-7, is DGGITQSPKYLFRKEGQNVTLSCEQNLNHDAMYWYRQDPGQGLRLIYYSQIVNDFQKGDIAEGYSVSREKKESFPLTVTSAQKNPTAFYLCASSITGVSSYEQYFGPGTRLTVT.

The chain links TRBV6-1 to TRBJ2-1; 11 bases line up with TRBD2. Germline loops: CDR1 MNHNS, CDR2 SASEGT. V trimming: 8 bases; J trimming: 5 bases; junction bases outside the gene matches: 5. CDR3 size: 14 residues. For the CDR3, the DNA is TGTGCCAGCGGTAGCGGGGGGGCCAACAATGAGCAGTTCTTC. Translated, it gives CASGSGGANNEQFF.

This rearrangement joins TRBV5-6 to TRBJ1-2, with TRBD1 matching 8 bases. CDR1 SGHDT and CDR2 YYEEEE come from the germline V gene. V was clipped by 4 bases and J by 0 bases; unmatched bases: 2. CDR3 length: 14 amino acids. CDR3 in amino acids: CASSPGGTNYGYTF. CDR3 sequence (DNA): TGTGCCAGCAGCCCAGGGGGCACTAACTATGGCTACACCTTC.

V is TRBV30 and J is TRBJ2-3, with 7 nucleotides matching TRBD2. The CDR3 totals 14 residues. In germline, CDR1 is GTSNPN, CDR2 SVGIG (reference sequence). With V trimmed by 2 bases and J by 4 bases, 6 bases remained unmatched. CDR3 bases: TGTGCCTGGAGTCTACTAGCGACGGCAGATACGCAGTATTTT. Its translation is CAWSLLATADTQYF.

The gene calls are TRBV2 and TRBJ2-7; TRBD2 aligns across 9 bases. Per the germline V gene, CDR1 is SNHLY and CDR2 is FYNNEI. The CDR3 runs to 14 residues. Trimming took 1 base from V and 7 from J; bases not matched to a gene: 5. As DNA, the CDR3 is TGTGCCAGCAGTGAAGTTAGCGGGGGAAGGGAGCAGTACTTC. It encodes CASSEVSGGREQYF.

V usage is TRBV28 and J usage is TRBJ1-1; tentatively, D is TRBD1 (6 bases). The CDR3 covers 15 residues. The germline V and J ends were trimmed by 5 bases and 0 bases, with 13 bases remaining between them. Germline CDR1 and CDR2: MDHEN and SYDVKM. CDR3 sequence: CASSSGQTMNTEAFF. The CDR3 DNA sequence: TGTGCCAGCAGTAGCGGACAGACCATGAACACTGAAGCTTTCTTT.

The chain is built from TRBV7-9 and TRBJ2-3; possible D gene TRBD2, 6 bases. The CDR3 is 15 residues long. V was trimmed by 5 bases and J by 4 bases, leaving 16 bases between them. Germline V lookup: CDR1 SEHNR, CDR2 FQNEAQ (reference sequence). This CDR3 is CASSPATSFPDTQYF. The CDR3 nucleotides read TGTGCCAGCAGCCCCGCGACTAGTTTCCCAGATACGCAGTATTTT.

J is TRBJ1-4 and V is TRBV19, with D unresolved. The CDR3 has 14 amino acids. V was pared by 5 bases and J by 4 bases, with 11 bases between. In germline, CDR1 is LNHDA, CDR2 SQIVND (reference sequence). CDR3 in amino acids: CASSPGRLNEKLFF. In DNA, the CDR3 is TGTGCCAGTAGTCCGGGGAGGCTTAATGAAAAACTGTTTTTT.

This clone was recorded only once. J is TRBJ1-4 and V is TRBV18, with D perhaps TRBD1 (5 bases). Trimming shortened V by 1 base and J by 8 bases, and 14 bases separated the two germline ends. Germline-derived CDR1 and CDR2 are KGHSH and LQKENI. CDR3 length equals 15 residues. The CDR3 sequence is CASSPRRGDGEKLFF. The CDR3 DNA reads as TGTGCCAGCTCACCACGTCGGGGGGATGGGGAAAAACTGTTTTTT.

CDR3 DNA: TGTGCCAGCAGCCGGTATGATTCACCCCTCCACTTT. As protein: CASSRYDSPLHF. The rearrangement links TRBV11-3 to TRBJ1-6; D not resolved. Germline CDR1 is SGHNT and CDR2 is YENEEA. V lost 5 bases and J lost 8, with 7 bases in between. This CDR3 is 12 amino acids long.

V is TRBV30 and J is TRBJ2-3, with D perhaps TRBD1 (6 bases). Trimming left V 2 bases short and J 2 bases short, with 14 bases between. Germline CDR1 GTSNPN, CDR2 SVGIG (reference sequence). CDR3 length equals 15 residues. The CDR3 sequence: CAWSPGGGNTDTQYF. In DNA form, the CDR3 reads TGTGCCTGGAGTCCTGGGGGCGGTAACACAGATACGCAGTATTTT.

The chain links TRBV19 to TRBJ2-2; D is possibly TRBD2 (6 bases). The CDR3 is 15 amino acids. Per the germline V gene, CDR1 is LNHDA and CDR2 is SQIVND (reference sequence). Trimming removed 3 bases from V and 3 bases from J, with 11 bases in between. DNA for the CDR3: TGTGCCAGTAGTATGCGGGATCGATACACCGGGGAGCTGTTTTTT. It encodes CASSMRDRYTGELFF.

This sequence joins TRBV11-3 and TRBJ2-5; 12 nucleotides align to TRBD1. The CDR3 is 19 residues long. J lost 4 bases, V lost 1 base, and 13 bases had no gene match. Germline V CDR1 and CDR2: SGHNT, YENEEA. CDR3 sequence: CASSLVGWDRGRLRETQYF. In DNA form, the CDR3 reads TGTGCCAGCAGCTTAGTGGGCTGGGACAGGGGGCGCTTAAGAGAGACCCAGTACTTC.

This chain joins TRBV10-3 and TRBJ2-1, with a tentative D call TRBD1 (5 bases). This CDR3 has 14 residues. The germline V gene encodes CDR1 ENHRY and CDR2 SYGVKD. With 10 bases removed from V and 0 bases from J, the gap between germline ends came to 13 bases. This CDR3 reads CATTDSVSYNEQFF. DNA for the CDR3: TGTGCCACTACTGACAGCGTCTCCTACAATGAGCAGTTCTTC.

A few counts support this clone. The chain uses TRBV5-6 and TRBJ1-5; no reliable D call. CDR3 length equals 13 residues. In germline, CDR1 is SGHDT, CDR2 YYEEEE. V was clipped by 2 bases and J by 6 bases, with 9 bases between them. The CDR3 nucleotides are TGTGCCAGCAGCTTCTCTTCTACTCAGCCCCAGCATTTT. This translates into CASSFSSTQPQHF.